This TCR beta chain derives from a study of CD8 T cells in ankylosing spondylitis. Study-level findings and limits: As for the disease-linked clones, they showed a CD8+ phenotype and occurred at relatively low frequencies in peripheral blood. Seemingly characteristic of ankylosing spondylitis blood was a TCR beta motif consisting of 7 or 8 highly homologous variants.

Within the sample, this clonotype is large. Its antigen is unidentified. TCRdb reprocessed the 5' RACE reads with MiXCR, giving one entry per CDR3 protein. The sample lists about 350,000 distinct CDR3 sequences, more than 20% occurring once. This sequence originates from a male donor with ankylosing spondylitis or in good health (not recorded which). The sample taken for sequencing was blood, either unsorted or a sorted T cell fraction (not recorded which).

The CDR3 is CASSPRQGGGELFF. The CDR3 nucleotides read TGTGCCAGCAGCCCCCGACAGGGAGGCGGGGAGCTGTTTTTT. This chain uses TRBV7-9 with TRBJ2-2, with D perhaps TRBD1 (7 bases). This CDR3 contains 14 residues. Per the germline V gene, CDR1 is SEHNR and CDR2 is FQNEAQ (reference sequence). V gave up 5 bases and J gave up 7 bases, with 14 bases separating them.